These 25 T cell receptor beta chains originate from one sample sequenced in a study of blood T cell repertoires in COVID-19. The data were produced by immunoSEQ multiplex PCR, yet TCRdb's version contains in-frame clones alone and is incomplete. In the table there are about 280,000 clones, 86% of which are singletons. The specimen sequenced was peripheral blood. The receptors come from a woman aged 30 to 39 who had recovered from COVID-19.

The rearrangement links TRBV7-3 to TRBJ2-2; no clear D gene. The germline gives CDR1 SGHTA, CDR2 FQGTGA. Trimming left V 2 bases short and J 1 base short, with 14 bases between. The CDR3 is 17 amino acids. The CDR3 DNA sequence: TGTGCCAGCAGCTTAGGTGGCGGCGTCAAGAACACCGGGGAGCTGTTTTTT. It encodes CASSLGGGVKNTGELFF.

J is TRBJ1-3 and V is TRBV12-3 or TRBV12-4; 7 bases line up with TRBD1. This CDR3 has 13 residues. The trim removed 9 bases at V and 4 bases at J, leaving 6 bases unmatched. The CDR3 spells CASTTGRGNTIYF. The DNA for the CDR3 is TGTGCCAGTACGACAGGGCGCGGAAACACCATATATTTT.

V is TRBV4-3 and J is TRBJ1-5; D remains unclear. Between the trimmed V and J ends, which lost 1 base and 3 bases, there was a span of 10 bases. The CDR3 has 15 amino acids. CDR1 is LGHNA and CDR2 is YSLEER in the germline V gene. CDR3 loop: CASSQVWQSNQPQHF. CDR3 DNA sequence: TGCGCCAGCAGCCAAGTATGGCAGTCCAATCAGCCCCAGCATTTT.

The V call is TRBV6-2 or TRBV6-3, the J call TRBJ2-7; TRBD1 is a possible D gene (6 bases). This CDR3 is 13 amino acids long. V lost 5 bases and J lost 4, with 12 bases in between. In germline, CDR1 is MNHEY, CDR2 SVGEGT. CDR3 DNA sequence: TGTGCCAGCAGTCGGGACATCTTATACGAGCAGTACTTC. Amino acid sequence: CASSRDILYEQYF.

This sequence joins TRBV5-1 and TRBJ1-1, with unresolved D. In germline, CDR1 is SGHRS, CDR2 YFSETQ. V lost 0 bases, J lost 3 bases, and 9 bases lay in between. The CDR3 is 14 amino acids. The DNA for the CDR3 is TGCGCCAGCAGCTTGGAACCGGGTCACACTGAAGCTTTCTTT. Translating gives CASSLEPGHTEAFF. Full variable domain (outside the CDR3, taken from reference TRBV5-1 and TRBJ1-1): KAGVTQTPRYLIKTRGQQVTLSCSPISGHRSVSWYQQTPGQGLQFLFEYFSETQRNKGNFPGRFSGRQFSNSRSEMNVSTLELGDSALYLCASSLEPGHTEAFFGQGTRLTVV.

The gene calls are TRBV29-1 and TRBJ1-1, with no clear D. With 7 bases removed from V and 7 bases from J, the gap between germline ends came to 13 bases. This CDR3 comprises 11 residues. Germline lookup yields CDR1 SQVTM and CDR2 ANQGSEA. The CDR3 spells CSAGTGIEAFF. Written as DNA, the CDR3 is TGCAGCGCTGGAACGGGGATTGAAGCTTTCTTT.

This clone was picked up one time. V is TRBV5-4 and J is TRBJ2-3; possible D gene TRBD1, 5 bases. The CDR3 totals 14 residues. Germline V lookup: CDR1 SGHNT, CDR2 YYREEE (reference sequence). Trimming took 3 bases from V and 5 from J, leaving 13 bases between them. The CDR3 reads CASSSTVLIDTQYF. The CDR3 DNA is TGTGCCAGCAGCTCGACAGTCCTAATAGATACGCAGTATTTT.

V usage is TRBV4-2 and J usage is TRBJ2-3; 11 positions match TRBD2. The CDR3 has 18 amino acids. The V segment lost 4 bases and the J segment 0 bases; nucleotides outside the gene matches: 9. Germline-derived CDR1 and CDR2 are LGHNA and YNFKEQ. As DNA, the CDR3 is TGTGCCAGCAGCCGAGAAGTAGCGGGGGGGAGGAGCACAGATACGCAGTATTTT. Its protein product is CASSREVAGGRSTDTQYF.

The chain links TRBV11-2 to TRBJ2-7; 13 bases agree with TRBD2. The junction had 11 bases not matched to a gene; V was cut back by 3 bases and J by 3 bases. Germline loops: CDR1 SGHAT, CDR2 FQNNGV. The CDR3 spans 18 residues. CDR3 in amino acids: CASSFTGTSGANVYEQYF. The CDR3 DNA reads as TGTGCCAGCAGCTTCACCGGGACTAGCGGGGCAAACGTCTACGAGCAGTACTTC.

J is TRBJ1-5 and V is TRBV19; tentatively, D is TRBD1 (5 bases). V shed 10 bases and J shed 4 bases, with 11 bases lying between them. This CDR3 comprises 12 residues. Per the germline V gene, CDR1 is LNHDA and CDR2 is SQIVND (reference sequence). The CDR3 here is CATGGGNQPQHF. The CDR3 DNA is TGTGCCACCGGGGGGGGTAATCAGCCCCAGCATTTT. Based on the CDR3 plus reference TRBV19 and TRBJ1-5, the full variable domain is DGGITQSPKYLFRKEGQNVTLSCEQNLNHDAMYWYRQDPGQGLRLIYYSQIVNDFQKGDIAEGYSVSREKKESFPLTVTSAQKNPTAFYLCATGGGNQPQHFGDGTRLSIL.

The chain has TRBV7-2 and TRBJ2-1; tentatively, D is TRBD2 (6 bases). V shed 1 base and J shed 9 bases, with 25 bases lying between them. The CDR3 consists of 18 residues. Looked up from germline, CDR1 is SGHTA and CDR2 is FQGNSA. The CDR3 DNA reads TGTGCCAGCAGCTTAGAAGTTCTGTGGGCTCCTGGGGGGAGTGAGCAGTTCTTC. Residues: CASSLEVLWAPGGSEQFF.

This chain uses TRBV18 with TRBJ1-5; the D is unclear. V shed 3 bases and J shed 4 bases, with 4 bases lying between them. The length of the CDR3 is 12 residues. Germline V gene sequence: CDR1 KGHSH, CDR2 LQKENI. This chain's CDR3 is CASSPPNQPQHF. The CDR3 DNA is TGTGCCAGCTCACCTCCAAATCAGCCCCAGCATTTT.

The sample holds many counts of this clone. This chain links TRBV4-1 with TRBJ2-7, with 10 bases lining up with TRBD1. This CDR3 is 14 amino acids long. Trimming at V came to 3 bases and at J to 6 bases, leaving 5 bases not matched to a gene. CDR1 and CDR2 (germline): MGHRA, YSYEKL. DNA of the CDR3: TGCGCCAGCAGCCAGACAGGGGGCGCGGGCGAGCAGTACTTC. Protein sequence: CASSQTGGAGEQYF.

V is TRBV7-9 and J is TRBJ2-3, with TRBD2 matching over 7 bases. The CDR3 contains 16 residues. Germline V CDR1 and CDR2: SEHNR, FQNEAQ (reference sequence). Trimming cost V 5 bases and J 2 bases; bases outside gene matches: 10. In nucleotides, the CDR3 is TGTGCCAGCAGCCTCACGGGGGGAACGGTCACAGATACGCAGTATTTT. This codes for CASSLTGGTVTDTQYF.

The genes are TRBV4-3 and TRBJ2-3; 8 bases line up with TRBD2. V gave up 0 bases and J gave up 0 bases; unmatched junction bases: 5. This CDR3 is built from 17 residues. Germline V gene sequence: CDR1 LGHNA, CDR2 YSLEER. The DNA for the CDR3 is TGCGCCAGCAGCCAAGATCAGCCTAGCGGGAGCACAGATACGCAGTATTTT. Residues: CASSQDQPSGSTDTQYF.

In this sample, this clone turned up a few times. The rearrangement joins TRBV11-2 to TRBJ2-3; a weak D match, TRBD1 (6 bases). The CDR3 covers 15 residues. V was shortened by 1 base and J by 0 bases, with 8 bases between the two germline ends. CDR1 SGHAT and CDR2 FQNNGV come from the germline V gene. CDR3 in amino acids: CASSLGTASTDTQYF. The DNA for the CDR3 is TGTGCCAGCAGCTTAGGGACAGCGAGCACAGATACGCAGTATTTT.

This clone showed up many times. The chain recombines TRBV6-2 or TRBV6-3 with TRBJ2-7; 9 nucleotides match TRBD1. The trim removed 0 bases at V and 3 bases at J, leaving 0 bases unmatched. CDR1 is MNHEY, CDR2 SVGEGT, per germline. The CDR3 is 14 amino acids. CDR3 loop: CASSYSTGGYEQYF. For the CDR3, the DNA is TGTGCCAGCAGTTACTCGACAGGGGGCTACGAGCAGTACTTC.

The gene calls are TRBV29-1 and TRBJ1-1; D gene ambiguous. This CDR3 spans 15 amino acids. The V gene's germline CDR1 is SQVTM and CDR2 ANQGSEA. V was shortened by 1 base and J by 5 bases, with 17 bases between the two germline ends. CDR3 in amino acids: CSVEGRGESGTEAFF. DNA of the CDR3: TGCAGCGTTGAAGGCCGGGGAGAGTCGGGGACTGAAGCTTTCTTT.

The chain employs TRBV18 and TRBJ2-1; D perhaps matches TRBD1 (5 bases). From germline, CDR1 is KGHSH and CDR2 LQKENI. The CDR3 spans 15 residues. V was cut by 3 bases and J by 4 bases, with 13 bases left in between. The CDR3 DNA follows: TGTGCCAGCTCACCGAATTGGACAACATACAATGAGCAGTTCTTC. As protein: CASSPNWTTYNEQFF.

The chain is built from TRBV28 and TRBJ2-3, with D perhaps TRBD2 (5 bases). Germline CDR1 and CDR2: MDHEN and SYDVKM. V was cut by 6 bases and J by 5 bases, with 21 bases left in between. CDR3 length: 16 amino acids. The CDR3 is CASSQYTLRGGDTQYF. CDR3 bases: TGTGCCAGCAGCCAATATACCCTCCGAGGAGGAGATACGCAGTATTTT.

The rearrangement uses TRBV27 and TRBJ2-3, with TRBD2 matching over 11 bases. V gave up 3 bases and J gave up 0 bases; unmatched junction bases: 2. Germline values: CDR1 MNHEY, CDR2 SMNVEV (reference sequence). The CDR3 covers 16 residues. In nucleotides, the CDR3 is TGTGCCAGCAGTTTTACTAGCGGGGGTAGCACAGATACGCAGTATTTT. Translation gives CASSFTSGGSTDTQYF.

The chain has TRBV3-1 (or the pseudogene TRBV3-2) and TRBJ2-7; 8 bases line up with TRBD2. The trim removed 10 bases at V and 4 bases at J, leaving 15 bases unmatched. Per the germline V gene, CDR1 is LGHDT and CDR2 is YNNKEL (reference sequence). The CDR3 loop spans 15 amino acids. This CDR3 reads CATTKVGGGTYEQYF. The CDR3 DNA is TGTGCCACCACCAAAGTCGGGGGGGGGACATACGAGCAGTACTTC.

This chain uses TRBV5-1 with TRBJ1-1, with D possibly matching TRBD1 (6 bases). This CDR3 is 13 amino acids long. The V gene lost 7 bases and the J gene lost 6 bases, with 16 bases spanning the gap. Germline CDR1 SGHRS, CDR2 YFSETQ. CDR3 DNA: TGCGCCAGCTCAGGGGTTCCCGCCGCTGAAGCTTTCTTT. This encodes CASSGVPAAEAFF.

The chain uses TRBV5-4 and TRBJ2-2; perhaps TRBD1 as D (5 bases). Trimming took off 0 bases at V and 3 bases at J, with 12 bases between the two ends. Germline V lookup: CDR1 SGHNT, CDR2 YYREEE (reference sequence). The CDR3 has 16 residues. The chain's CDR3 is CASSLAPRVDTGELFF. CDR3 nucleotides: TGTGCCAGCAGCTTGGCTCCCAGGGTGGACACCGGGGAGCTGTTTTTT. Full variable domain (missing parts from reference TRBV5-4 and TRBJ2-2): ETGVTQSPTHLIKTRGQQVTLRCSSQSGHNTVSWYQQALGQGPQFIFQYYREEENGRGNFPPRFSGLQFPNYSSELNVNALELDDSALYLCASSLAPRVDTGELFFGEGSRLTVL.

This clone appeared once. The genes are TRBV3-1 (or the pseudogene TRBV3-2) and TRBJ2-5; D perhaps matches TRBD2 (6 bases). Trimming removed 4 bases at V and 4 bases at J, with 19 bases between. The CDR3 spans 16 residues. Germline values: CDR1 LGHDT, CDR2 YNNKEL (reference sequence). The CDR3 DNA follows: TGTGCCAGCAGCCTTTCTAGCTCTTACGGGGGAGAGACCCAGTACTTC. Protein sequence: CASSLSSSYGGETQYF.